Given below is one TCR beta chain in context. Its antigen is not identified. After removal of 2 bases from V and 7 bases from J, the junction contained 8 bases not matched to a gene. In germline, CDR1 is SEHNR, CDR2 FQNEAQ (reference sequence). The CDR3 is 16 amino acids. This entry belongs to a study of cytomegalovirus exposure and HLA in healthy donors. 13 Jbeta primers and 60 Vbeta primers were used for the PCR. Sequencing was performed with immunoSEQ multiplex PCR; in TCRdb, only in-frame clones are kept and a portion is missing. Counted here are roughly 89,000 clones, 80% to 90% occurring once; the ten biggest clones make up approximately 1.9%. Findings of the study overall: It was taken for granted in presence/absence analyses that sequencing depth across donors was roughly uniform. Of the V segments, some could not be distinguished, including TRBV6-2 and TRBV6-3, and were excluded. Later analysis showed most CMV-associated TCR beta chains appearing HLA-restricted.

Sequencing used PBMCs. The sequence derives from a woman in her 30s in good health and CMV-seronegative. The chain links TRBV7-9 to TRBJ2-1, with 10 bases identical to TRBD1. The CDR3 nucleotides are TGTGCCAGCAGCTTATCCCGGGACAGGGGCTGGAATGAGCAGTTCTTC. Its protein product is CASSLSRDRGWNEQFF.